This entry concerns a single T cell receptor (beta chain). Its antigen is still unknown. This entry is derived from a study of T cell responses to AZD1222 COVID-19 vaccine. Study-level information: Second doses at about 4 or about 12 weeks were pooled.

V lost 6 bases to trimming and J lost 0 bases, with 6 bases between them. Germline CDR1 and CDR2: SGHNT and YYREEE (reference sequence). CDR3 length: 13 amino acids. Study conclusions and caveats: Repertoire samples came only from after the peak T cell response. Spike-specific TCR breadth and depth went up after people got two AZD1222 doses. Possibly, clonal diversity was underestimated; donors were largely white British and included more females.

Sequenced by immunoSEQ multiplex PCR; TCRdb stores in-frame clones only, minus some. Of approximately 44,000 clones listed, less than 85% are singletons. The sequenced sample was peripheral blood, obtained on day 0 of AZD1222 vaccination. The chain has TRBV5-4 and TRBJ2-2; D remains unclear. This receptor was identified in an adult in good health. The CDR3 nucleotides are TGTGCCAGCAAGGAAGCGAACACCGGGGAGCTGTTTTTT. Translated, it gives CASKEANTGELFF.